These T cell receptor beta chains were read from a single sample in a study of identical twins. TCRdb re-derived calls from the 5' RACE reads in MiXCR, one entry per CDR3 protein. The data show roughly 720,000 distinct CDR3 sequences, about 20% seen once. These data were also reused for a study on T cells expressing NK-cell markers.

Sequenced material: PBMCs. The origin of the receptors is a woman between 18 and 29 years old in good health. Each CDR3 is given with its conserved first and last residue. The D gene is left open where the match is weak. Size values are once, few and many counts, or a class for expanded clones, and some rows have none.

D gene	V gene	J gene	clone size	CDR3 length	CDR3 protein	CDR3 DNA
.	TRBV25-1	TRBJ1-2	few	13	CASSEFRGYGYTF	TGTGCCAGCAGTGAATTCAGGGGCTATGGCTACACCTTC
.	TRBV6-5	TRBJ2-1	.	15	CASSYSGDLPDEQFF	TGTGCCAGCAGTTACTCTGGGGATCTCCCCGATGAGCAGTTCTTC
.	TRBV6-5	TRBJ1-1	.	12	CASSYSNPEAFF	TGTGCCAGCAGTTACTCCAACCCGGAAGCTTTCTTT
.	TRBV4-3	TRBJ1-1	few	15	CASSQEITRGPEAFF	TGCGCCAGCAGCCAAGAAATTACGCGCGGGCCTGAAGCTTTCTTT
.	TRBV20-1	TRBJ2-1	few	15	CSAGEPRGAYNEQFF	TGCAGTGCTGGGGAGCCTCGGGGGGCTTACAATGAGCAGTTCTTC
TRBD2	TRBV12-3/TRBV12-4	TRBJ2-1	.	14	CASRTSGGRNEQFF	TGTGCCAGCAGGACTAGCGGGGGGCGTAATGAGCAGTTCTTC
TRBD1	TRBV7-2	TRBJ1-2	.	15	CASSFGQGGNYGYTF	TGTGCCAGCAGCTTCGGACAGGGGGGAAACTATGGCTACACCTTC
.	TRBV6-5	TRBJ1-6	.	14	CASSYDRTFNPLHF	TGTGCCAGCAGTTACGATCGGACATTCAATCCCCTCCACTTT
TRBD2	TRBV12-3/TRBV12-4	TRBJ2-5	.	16	CASSPGLAGRGETQYF	TGTGCCAGCAGCCCGGGACTAGCGGGGAGAGGCGAGACCCAGTACTTC
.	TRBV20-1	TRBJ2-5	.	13	CSGGFRSGETQYF	TGCAGTGGCGGGTTCCGGTCCGGGGAGACCCAGTACTTC
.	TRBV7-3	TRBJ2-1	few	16	CASSSTGHENGNEQFF	TGTGCCAGCAGCTCAACGGGTCACGAAAACGGCAATGAGCAGTTCTTC
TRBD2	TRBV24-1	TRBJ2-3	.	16	CATSEGTSGYPDTQYF	TGTGCCACCAGTGAGGGGACTAGCGGGTACCCAGATACGCAGTATTTT
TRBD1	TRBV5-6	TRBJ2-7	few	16	CASSLPEGQASYEQYF	TGTGCCAGCAGTCTACCGGAGGGACAGGCCTCCTACGAGCAGTACTTC
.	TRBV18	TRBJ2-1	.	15	CASSPPVQTYNEQFF	TGTGCCAGCTCACCACCCGTACAGACCTACAATGAGCAGTTCTTC
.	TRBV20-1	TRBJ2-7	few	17	CSARAQPTVQRSYEQYF	TGCAGTGCTAGAGCCCAACCGACTGTTCAACGCTCCTACGAGCAGTACTTC
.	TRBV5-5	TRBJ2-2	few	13	CASSVWGAGELFF	TGTGCCAGCAGCGTATGGGGGGCCGGGGAGCTGTTTTTT
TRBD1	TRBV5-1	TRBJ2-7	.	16	CASSKTEGRGFSEQYF	TGCGCCAGCAGCAAAACCGAGGGCAGGGGGTTCAGCGAGCAGTACTTC
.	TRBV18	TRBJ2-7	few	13	CASSPPKTPEQYF	TGTGCCAGCTCACCACCGAAGACACCCGAGCAGTACTTC
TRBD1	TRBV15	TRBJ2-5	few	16	CATTRIGQGKQETQYF	TGTGCCACCACGAGAATCGGACAGGGAAAACAAGAGACCCAGTACTTC
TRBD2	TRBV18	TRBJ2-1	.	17	CASSPRLAGQIYNEQFF	TGTGCCAGCTCACCAAGACTAGCGGGGCAAATCTACAATGAGCAGTTCTTC
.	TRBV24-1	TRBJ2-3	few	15	CATADRDAGTDTQYF	TGTGCCACGGCAGACCGGGACGCAGGCACAGATACGCAGTATTTT
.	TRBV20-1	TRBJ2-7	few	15	CSASGAFSGSYEQYF	TGCAGTGCTAGTGGGGCGTTTAGTGGCTCCTACGAGCAGTACTTC
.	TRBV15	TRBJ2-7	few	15	CATSRGVDSSYEQYF	TGTGCCACCAGCCGGGGGGTGGACAGTTCCTACGAGCAGTACTTC
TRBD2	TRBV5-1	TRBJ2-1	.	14	CASSSAGGENEQFF	TGCGCCAGCAGTTCCGCGGGAGGGGAAAATGAGCAGTTCTTC
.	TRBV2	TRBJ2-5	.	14	CASSVWQIQGTQYF	TGTGCCAGCAGTGTTTGGCAGATTCAGGGGACCCAGTACTTC
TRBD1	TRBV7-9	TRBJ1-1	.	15	CASSQPQGASTEAFF	TGTGCCAGCAGCCAACCTCAGGGGGCGAGCACTGAAGCTTTCTTT
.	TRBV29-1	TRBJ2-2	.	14	CSVGKPDYAGELFF	TGCAGCGTTGGCAAACCCGACTATGCCGGGGAGCTGTTTTTT
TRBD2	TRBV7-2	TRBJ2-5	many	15	CASSFSGGAGETQYF	TGTGCCAGCAGCTTTAGCGGGGGGGCCGGGGAGACCCAGTACTTC
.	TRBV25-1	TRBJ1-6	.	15	CASSEYQGLNSPLHF	TGTGCCAGCAGTGAATATCAGGGATTAAATTCACCCCTCCACTTT
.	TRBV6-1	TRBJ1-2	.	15	CASSEALGIFYGYTF	TGTGCCAGCAGTGAAGCGCTGGGTATTTTCTATGGCTACACCTTC
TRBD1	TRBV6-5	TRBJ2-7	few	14	CASSYSNRGYEQYF	TGTGCCAGCAGTTACTCCAACAGGGGCTACGAGCAGTACTTC
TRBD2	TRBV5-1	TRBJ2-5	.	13	CASSLFGGETQYF	TGCGCCAGCAGCTTGTTCGGGGGGGAGACCCAGTACTTC
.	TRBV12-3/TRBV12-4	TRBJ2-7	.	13	CASSLLAAYEQYF	TGTGCCAGCAGTTTACTAGCAGCTTACGAGCAGTACTTC
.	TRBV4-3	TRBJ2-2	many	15	CASSQEAGRTGELFF	TGCGCCAGCAGCCAAGAAGCTGGCCGCACCGGGGAGCTGTTTTTT
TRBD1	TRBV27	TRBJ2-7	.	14	CASGYSTGDYEQYF	TGTGCCAGCGGTTACAGTACAGGGGACTACGAGCAGTACTTC
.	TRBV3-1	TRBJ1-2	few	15	CASSQDSEGYYGYTF	TGTGCCAGCAGCCAAGACAGTGAGGGGTACTATGGCTACACCTTC
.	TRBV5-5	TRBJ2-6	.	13	CAISEPGANVLTF	TGTGCCATCAGTGAACCCGGGGCCAACGTCCTGACTTTC
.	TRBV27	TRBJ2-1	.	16	CASSLSPTGGRDEQFF	TGTGCCAGCAGTTTATCACCGACCGGGGGCAGGGATGAGCAGTTCTTC